The rows below give T cell receptor beta chains drawn from one sample of a study of naive and memory T cell subsets. TCRdb reanalysed the UMI-ligation and nested PCR reads using MiXCR and keeps one entry per CDR3 protein. Of approximately 89,000 distinct CDR3 sequences in the sample, 7% were seen once. Sequenced input: central memory CD4+ T cells from blood. All receptors derive from a human donor in good health. CDR3s include the opening cysteine and the closing phenylalanine or tryptophan. A D gene is named only where the DNA matches it firmly. The size of a clone is reported for some rows only, either as once, few or many, or as a class for expanded clones.

v_gene	abundance	j_gene	d_gene	CDR3aa	CDR3nt
TRBV7-3	few	TRBJ2-2	-	CASSLSPGLSTGELFF	TGTGCCAGCAGCTTAAGCCCGGGGTTAAGCACCGGGGAGCTGTTTTTT
TRBV10-3	many	TRBJ1-2	-	CAISVGRDSGYTF	TGTGCCATCAGTGTAGGCAGGGACTCTGGCTACACCTTC
TRBV28	many	TRBJ2-7	TRBD1	CASSLRGTGLNYEQYF	TGTGCCAGCAGTCTACGCGGGACAGGGCTGAACTACGAGCAGTACTTC
TRBV7-9	many	TRBJ1-5	-	CASSNGTANQPQHF	TGTGCCAGCAGCAACGGGACGGCCAATCAGCCCCAGCATTTT
TRBV28	many	TRBJ1-1	TRBD1	CASSSQGANTEAFF	TGTGCCAGCAGTTCCCAGGGGGCGAACACTGAAGCTTTCTTT
TRBV24-1	many	TRBJ2-7	-	CATSEGGEYEQYF	TGTGCCACCAGTGAGGGCGGGGAATACGAGCAGTACTTC
TRBV14	-	TRBJ1-5	-	CASSRGDGQPQHF	TGTGCCAGCAGCCGGGGTGATGGCCAGCCCCAGCATTTT
TRBV11-2	-	TRBJ2-3	-	CASSSTANPPSTDTQYF	TGTGCCAGCAGCTCCACAGCGAACCCACCGAGCACAGATACGCAGTATTTT
TRBV7-2	many	TRBJ2-7	TRBD2	CASSPGGILSSYEQYF	TGTGCCAGCAGTCCGGGGGGGATTCTGAGCTCCTACGAGCAGTACTTC
TRBV29-1	few	TRBJ1-1	TRBD1	CSVATGSAFF	TGCAGCGTCGCGACAGGGTCGGCTTTCTTT
TRBV12-3/TRBV12-4	many	TRBJ1-4	-	CASSFRQYNEKLFF	TGTGCCAGCAGTTTTAGACAGTATAATGAAAAACTGTTTTTT
TRBV5-6	many	TRBJ1-1	-	CASSFKVNTEAFF	TGTGCCAGCAGCTTTAAAGTGAACACTGAAGCTTTCTTT
TRBV19	few	TRBJ2-2	TRBD1	CASSTIRTGVAGELFF	TGTGCCAGTAGTACCATAAGGACAGGGGTCGCAGGGGAGCTGTTTTTT
TRBV5-1	few	TRBJ1-1	-	CASSFNRADTEAFF	TGCGCCAGCAGCTTCAACAGGGCTGACACTGAAGCTTTCTTT
TRBV7-3	few	TRBJ2-2	-	CASSLNSAGDTGELFF	TGTGCCAGCAGCTTAAACTCTGCGGGTGACACCGGGGAGCTGTTTTTT
TRBV12-3/TRBV12-4	many	TRBJ2-3	TRBD2	CASTERGVGTDTQYF	TGTGCCAGCACGGAGCGGGGGGTTGGCACAGATACGCAGTATTTT
TRBV6-4	few	TRBJ2-3	TRBD1	CASSDAGTGSDTQYF	TGTGCCAGCAGTGACGCCGGGACAGGGTCAGATACGCAGTATTTT
TRBV20-1	few	TRBJ2-1	TRBD2	CSARDPGGVYGKQFF	TGCAGTGCTAGAGATCCGGGGGGGGTATACGGGAAGCAGTTCTTC
TRBV4-3	many	TRBJ2-2	-	CASSQEPSTGELFF	TGCGCCAGCAGCCAAGAACCCTCCACCGGGGAGCTGTTTTTT
TRBV6-2/TRBV6-3	-	TRBJ2-1	TRBD2	CASSQLAGGRNEQFF	TGTGCCAGCAGCCAACTAGCGGGAGGGCGGAATGAGCAGTTCTTC
TRBV3-1	many	TRBJ1-2	-	CASSQGLAGASYGYTF	TGTGCCAGCAGCCAAGGTTTGGCAGGGGCAAGCTATGGCTACACCTTC
TRBV18	many	TRBJ1-4	-	CASSATGPILNEKLFF	TGTGCCAGCTCAGCGACTGGGCCCATCCTTAATGAAAAACTGTTTTTT
TRBV12-3/TRBV12-4	many	TRBJ1-4	TRBD1	CASSGTGVGEKLFF	TGTGCCAGCAGTGGGACAGGGGTCGGAGAAAAACTGTTTTTT
TRBV3-1	many	TRBJ2-5	TRBD2	CASSRSGGGETQYF	TGTGCCAGCAGCCGGAGCGGGGGCGGAGAGACCCAGTACTTC
TRBV7-9	few	TRBJ2-3	TRBD2	CASSPGGAGAPGSTDTQYF	TGTGCCAGCAGCCCGGGAGGGGCAGGGGCTCCGGGAAGCACAGATACGCAGTATTTT
TRBV6-2/TRBV6-3	few	TRBJ2-4	-	CASSYPGQLAKNIQYF	TGTGCCAGCAGTTACCCGGGACAACTAGCCAAAAACATTCAGTACTTC
TRBV24-1	-	TRBJ2-1	-	CATSRGGRAYF	TGTGCCACCAGTCGAGGGGGGCGGGCCTACTTC
TRBV9	few	TRBJ2-3	-	CASSVVGGGGNTQYF	TGTGCCAGCAGCGTAGTAGGGGGGGGGGGAAATACGCAGTATTTT